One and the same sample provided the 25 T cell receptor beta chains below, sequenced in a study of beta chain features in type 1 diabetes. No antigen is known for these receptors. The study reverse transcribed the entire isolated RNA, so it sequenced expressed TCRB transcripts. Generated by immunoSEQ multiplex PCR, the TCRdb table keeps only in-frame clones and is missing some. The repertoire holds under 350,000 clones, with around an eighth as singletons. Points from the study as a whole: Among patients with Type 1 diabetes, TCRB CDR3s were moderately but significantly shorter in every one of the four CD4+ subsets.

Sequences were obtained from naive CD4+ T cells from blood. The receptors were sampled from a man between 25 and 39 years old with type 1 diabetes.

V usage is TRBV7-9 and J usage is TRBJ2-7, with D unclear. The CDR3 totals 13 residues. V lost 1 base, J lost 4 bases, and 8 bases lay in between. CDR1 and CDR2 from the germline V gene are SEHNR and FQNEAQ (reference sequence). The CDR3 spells CASSLGGNYEQYF. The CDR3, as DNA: TGTGCCAGCAGCTTAGGAGGTAATTACGAGCAGTACTTC.

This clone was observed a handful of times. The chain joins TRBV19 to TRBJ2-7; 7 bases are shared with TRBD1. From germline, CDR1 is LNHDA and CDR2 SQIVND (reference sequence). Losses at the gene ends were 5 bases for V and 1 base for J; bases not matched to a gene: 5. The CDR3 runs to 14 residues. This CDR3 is CASSSQGFSYEQYF. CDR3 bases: TGTGCCAGTAGTTCACAGGGGTTTTCCTACGAGCAGTACTTC.

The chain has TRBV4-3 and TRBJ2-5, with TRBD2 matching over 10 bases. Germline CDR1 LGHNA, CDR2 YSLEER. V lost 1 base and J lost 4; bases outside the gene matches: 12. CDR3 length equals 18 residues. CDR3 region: CASSQGAGVAGGGETQYF. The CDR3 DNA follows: TGCGCCAGCAGCCAAGGGGCCGGGGTAGCGGGAGGAGGAGAGACCCAGTACTTC.

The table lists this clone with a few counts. CDR3 sequence: CASSSRANQPQHF. The CDR3 DNA reads TGTGCCAGCAGCTCCAGGGCCAATCAGCCCCAGCATTTT. The rearrangement uses TRBV7-2 and TRBJ1-5; D possibly corresponds to TRBD1 (5 bases). CDR3 length: 13 amino acids. Trimming stripped 4 bases from V and 3 bases from J, with 7 bases between. Germline-derived CDR1 and CDR2 are SGHTA and FQGNSA.

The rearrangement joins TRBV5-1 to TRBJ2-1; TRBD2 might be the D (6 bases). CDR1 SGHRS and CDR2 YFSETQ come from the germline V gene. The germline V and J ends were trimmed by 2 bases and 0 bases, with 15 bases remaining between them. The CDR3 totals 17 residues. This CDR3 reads CASSLPLAGISYNEQFF. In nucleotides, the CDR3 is TGCGCCAGCAGCTTACCCCTGGCGGGGATCTCCTACAATGAGCAGTTCTTC.

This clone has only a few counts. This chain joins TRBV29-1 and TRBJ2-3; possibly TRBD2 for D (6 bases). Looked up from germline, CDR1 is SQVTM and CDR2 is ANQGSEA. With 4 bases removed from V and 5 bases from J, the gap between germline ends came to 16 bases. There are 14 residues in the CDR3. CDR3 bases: TGCAGCGTTGGGGGGGAGGTAACGGGAGATACGCAGTATTTT. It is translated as CSVGGEVTGDTQYF.

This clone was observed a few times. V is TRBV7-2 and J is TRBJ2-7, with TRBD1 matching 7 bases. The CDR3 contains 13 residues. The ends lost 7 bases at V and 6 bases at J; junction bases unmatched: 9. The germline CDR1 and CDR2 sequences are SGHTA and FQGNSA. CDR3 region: CASTPGQNFEQYF. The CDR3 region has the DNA TGTGCCAGCACCCCGGGACAGAACTTCGAGCAGTACTTC.

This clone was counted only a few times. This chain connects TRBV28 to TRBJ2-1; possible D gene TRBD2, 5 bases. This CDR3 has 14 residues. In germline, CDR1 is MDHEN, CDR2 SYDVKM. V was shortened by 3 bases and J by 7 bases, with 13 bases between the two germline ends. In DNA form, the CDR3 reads TGTGCCAGCAGTTTCTCGGACTTGGGTAATGAGCAGTTCTTC. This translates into CASSFSDLGNEQFF.

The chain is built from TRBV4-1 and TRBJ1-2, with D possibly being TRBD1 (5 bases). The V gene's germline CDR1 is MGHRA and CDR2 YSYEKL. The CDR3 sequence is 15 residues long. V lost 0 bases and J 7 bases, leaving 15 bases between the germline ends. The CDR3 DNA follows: TGCGCCAGCAGCCAAGATAGGAACGGGGGGTTTGGCTACACCTTC. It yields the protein CASSQDRNGGFGYTF.

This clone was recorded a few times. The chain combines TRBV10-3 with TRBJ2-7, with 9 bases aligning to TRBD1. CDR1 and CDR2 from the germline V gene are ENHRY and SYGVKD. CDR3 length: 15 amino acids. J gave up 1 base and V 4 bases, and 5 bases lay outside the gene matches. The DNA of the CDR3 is TGTGCCATCAGTGCCGGGACAGGGATATCCTACGAGCAGTACTTC. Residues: CAISAGTGISYEQYF.

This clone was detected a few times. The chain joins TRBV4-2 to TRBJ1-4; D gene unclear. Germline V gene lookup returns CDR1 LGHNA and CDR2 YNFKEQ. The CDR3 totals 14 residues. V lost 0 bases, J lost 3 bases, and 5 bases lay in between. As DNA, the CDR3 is TGTGCCAGCAGCCAAGAACTAGCTAATGAAAAACTGTTTTTT. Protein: CASSQELANEKLFF.

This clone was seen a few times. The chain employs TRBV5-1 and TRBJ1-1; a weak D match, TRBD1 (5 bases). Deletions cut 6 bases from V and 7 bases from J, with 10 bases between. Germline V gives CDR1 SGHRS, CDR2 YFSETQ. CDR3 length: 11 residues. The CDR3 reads CASTQGYEAFF. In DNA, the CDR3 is TGCGCCAGCACTCAGGGCTATGAAGCTTTCTTT.

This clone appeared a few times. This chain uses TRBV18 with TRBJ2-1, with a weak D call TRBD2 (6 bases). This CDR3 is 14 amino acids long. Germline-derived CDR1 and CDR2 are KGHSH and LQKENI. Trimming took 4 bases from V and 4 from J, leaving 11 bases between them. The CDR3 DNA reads TGTGCCAGCTCACTCCCTAGCGAATACAATGAGCAGTTCTTC. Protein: CASSLPSEYNEQFF.

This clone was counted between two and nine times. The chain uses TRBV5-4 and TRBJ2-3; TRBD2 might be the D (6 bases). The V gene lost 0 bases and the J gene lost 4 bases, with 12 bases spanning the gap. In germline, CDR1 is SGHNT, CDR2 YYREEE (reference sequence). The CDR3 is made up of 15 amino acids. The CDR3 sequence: CASSLGTTGADTQYF. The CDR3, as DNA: TGTGCCAGCAGCTTGGGGACTACCGGGGCAGATACGCAGTATTTT.

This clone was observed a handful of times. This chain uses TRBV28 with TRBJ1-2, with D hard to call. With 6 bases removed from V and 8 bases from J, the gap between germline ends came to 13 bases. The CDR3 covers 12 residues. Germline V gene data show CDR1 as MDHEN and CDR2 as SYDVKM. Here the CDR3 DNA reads TGTGCCAGCAGCAGGACTTTATGGGGCTACACCTTC. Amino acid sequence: CASSRTLWGYTF.

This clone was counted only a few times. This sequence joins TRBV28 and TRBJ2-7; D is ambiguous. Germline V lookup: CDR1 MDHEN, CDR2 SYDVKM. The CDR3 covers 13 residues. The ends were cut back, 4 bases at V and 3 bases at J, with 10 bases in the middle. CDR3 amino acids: CASSSPHGYEQYF. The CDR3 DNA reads TGTGCCAGCAGTTCCCCCCACGGCTACGAGCAGTACTTC. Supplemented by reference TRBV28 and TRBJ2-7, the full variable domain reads DVKVTQSSRYLVKRTGEKVFLECVQDMDHENMFWYRQDPGLGLRLIYFSYDVKMKEKGDIPEGYSVSREKKERFSLILESASTNQTSMYLCASSSPHGYEQYFGPGTRLTVT.

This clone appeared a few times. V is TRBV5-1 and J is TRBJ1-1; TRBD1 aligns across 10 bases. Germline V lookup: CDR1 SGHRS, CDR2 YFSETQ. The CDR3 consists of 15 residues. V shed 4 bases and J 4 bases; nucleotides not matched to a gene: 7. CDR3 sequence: CASSHGQGVGTEAFF. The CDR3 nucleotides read TGCGCCAGCAGCCATGGACAGGGGGTGGGCACTGAAGCTTTCTTT.

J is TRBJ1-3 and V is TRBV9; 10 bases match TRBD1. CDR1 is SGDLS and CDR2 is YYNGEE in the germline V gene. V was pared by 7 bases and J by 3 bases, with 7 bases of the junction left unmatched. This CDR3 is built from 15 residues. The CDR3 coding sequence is TGTGCCAGCGGCGACAGGGGGCTAGGTGGAAACACCATATATTTT. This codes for CASGDRGLGGNTIYF.

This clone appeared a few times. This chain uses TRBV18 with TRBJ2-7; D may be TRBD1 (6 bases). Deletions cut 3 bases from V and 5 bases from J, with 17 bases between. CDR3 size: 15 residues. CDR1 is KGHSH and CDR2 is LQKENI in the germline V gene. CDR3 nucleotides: TGTGCCAGCTCACCGTCCACAGGGACCATCCACGAGCAGTACTTC. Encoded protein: CASSPSTGTIHEQYF.

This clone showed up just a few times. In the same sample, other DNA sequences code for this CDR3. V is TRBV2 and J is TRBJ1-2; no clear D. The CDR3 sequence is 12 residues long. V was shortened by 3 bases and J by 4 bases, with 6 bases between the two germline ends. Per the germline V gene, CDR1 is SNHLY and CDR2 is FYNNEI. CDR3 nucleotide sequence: TGTGCCAGCAGTGAGGGCAGCTATGGCTACACCTTC. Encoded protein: CASSEGSYGYTF.

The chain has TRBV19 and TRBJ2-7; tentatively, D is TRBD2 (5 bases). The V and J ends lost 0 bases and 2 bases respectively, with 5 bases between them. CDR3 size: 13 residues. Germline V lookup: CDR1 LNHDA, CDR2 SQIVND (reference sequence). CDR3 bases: TGTGCCAGTAGTATAGACGGGACCTACGAGCAGTACTTC. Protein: CASSIDGTYEQYF.

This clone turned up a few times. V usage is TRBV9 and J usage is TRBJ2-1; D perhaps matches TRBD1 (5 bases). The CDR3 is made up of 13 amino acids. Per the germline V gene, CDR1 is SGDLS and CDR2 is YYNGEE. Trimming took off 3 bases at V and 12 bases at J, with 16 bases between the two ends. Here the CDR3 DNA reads TGTGCCAGCAGCGCCGGTGTCAGGGTTGCGCAGTTCTTC. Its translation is CASSAGVRVAQFF.

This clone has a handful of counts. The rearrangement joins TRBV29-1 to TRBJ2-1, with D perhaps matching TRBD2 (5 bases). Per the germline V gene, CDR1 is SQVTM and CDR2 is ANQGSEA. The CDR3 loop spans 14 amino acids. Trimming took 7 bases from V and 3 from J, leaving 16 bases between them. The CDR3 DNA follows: TGCAGCGCAGGAGCGGACCTGAACTACAATGAGCAGTTCTTC. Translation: CSAGADLNYNEQFF.

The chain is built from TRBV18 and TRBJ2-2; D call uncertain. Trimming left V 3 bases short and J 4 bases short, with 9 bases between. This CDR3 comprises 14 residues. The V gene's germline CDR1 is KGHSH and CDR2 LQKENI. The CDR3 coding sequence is TGTGCCAGCTCACCGTTGGAGAGCACCGGGGAGCTGTTTTTT. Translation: CASSPLESTGELFF. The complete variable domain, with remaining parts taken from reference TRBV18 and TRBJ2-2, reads NAGVMQNPRHLVRRRGQEARLRCSPMKGHSHVYWYRQLPEEGLKFMVYLQKENIIDESGMPKERFSAEFPKEGPSILRIQQVVRGDSAAYFCASSPLESTGELFFGEGSRLTVL.

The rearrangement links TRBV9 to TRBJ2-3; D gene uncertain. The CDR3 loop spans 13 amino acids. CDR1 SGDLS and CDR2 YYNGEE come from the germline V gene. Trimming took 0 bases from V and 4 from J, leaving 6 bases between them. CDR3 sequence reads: CASSVGTSDTQYF. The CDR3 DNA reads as TGTGCCAGCAGCGTAGGTACTTCAGATACGCAGTATTTT.